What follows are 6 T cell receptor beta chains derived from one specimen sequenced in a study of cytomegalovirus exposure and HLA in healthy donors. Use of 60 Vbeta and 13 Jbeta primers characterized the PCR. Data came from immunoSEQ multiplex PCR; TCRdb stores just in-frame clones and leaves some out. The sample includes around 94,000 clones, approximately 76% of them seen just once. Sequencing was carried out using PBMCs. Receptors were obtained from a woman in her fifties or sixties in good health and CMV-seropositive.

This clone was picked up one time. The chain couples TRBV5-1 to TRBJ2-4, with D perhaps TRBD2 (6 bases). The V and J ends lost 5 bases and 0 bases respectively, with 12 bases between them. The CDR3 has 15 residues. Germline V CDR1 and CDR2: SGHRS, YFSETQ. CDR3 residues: CASSLADPAKNIQYF. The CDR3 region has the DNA TGCGCCAGCAGTTTAGCGGACCCAGCCAAAAACATTCAGTACTTC.

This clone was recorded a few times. The CDR3 loop is CAWGDGGLASGNTIYF. The CDR3 nucleotides are TGTGCCTGGGGAGATGGGGGACTCGCCTCTGGAAACACCATATATTTT. V gene TRBV30 combines with J gene TRBJ1-3; TRBD1 is a possible D gene (5 bases). The V and J ends lost 5 bases and 0 bases respectively, with 17 bases between them. This CDR3 comprises 16 residues. CDR1 GTSNPN and CDR2 SVGIG come from the germline V gene (reference sequence).

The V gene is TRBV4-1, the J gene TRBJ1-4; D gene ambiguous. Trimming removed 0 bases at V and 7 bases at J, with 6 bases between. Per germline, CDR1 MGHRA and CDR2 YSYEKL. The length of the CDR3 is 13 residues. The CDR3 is CASSQDRGEKLFF. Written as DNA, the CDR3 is TGCGCCAGCAGCCAAGATCGGGGTGAAAAACTGTTTTTT.

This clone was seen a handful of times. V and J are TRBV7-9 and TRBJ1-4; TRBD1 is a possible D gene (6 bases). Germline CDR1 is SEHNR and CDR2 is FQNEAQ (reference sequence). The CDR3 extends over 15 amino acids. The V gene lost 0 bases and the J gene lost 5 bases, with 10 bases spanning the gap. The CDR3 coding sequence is TGTGCCAGCAGCTTAGCCGACAGGTTGAATGAAAAACTGTTTTTT. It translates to CASSLADRLNEKLFF.

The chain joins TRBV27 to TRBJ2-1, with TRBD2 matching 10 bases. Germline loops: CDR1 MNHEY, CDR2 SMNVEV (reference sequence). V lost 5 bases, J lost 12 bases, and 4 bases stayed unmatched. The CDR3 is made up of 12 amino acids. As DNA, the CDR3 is TGTGCCAGCAGTCCTCTAGCGGGAGCGCAGTTCTTC. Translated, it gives CASSPLAGAQFF.

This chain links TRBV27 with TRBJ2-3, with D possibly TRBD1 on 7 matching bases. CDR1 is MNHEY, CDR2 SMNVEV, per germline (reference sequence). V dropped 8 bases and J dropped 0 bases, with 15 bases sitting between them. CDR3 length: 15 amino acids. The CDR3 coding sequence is TGTGCCAGCTCCACGGCGGGACAGAGCACAGATACGCAGTATTTT. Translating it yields CASSTAGQSTDTQYF.